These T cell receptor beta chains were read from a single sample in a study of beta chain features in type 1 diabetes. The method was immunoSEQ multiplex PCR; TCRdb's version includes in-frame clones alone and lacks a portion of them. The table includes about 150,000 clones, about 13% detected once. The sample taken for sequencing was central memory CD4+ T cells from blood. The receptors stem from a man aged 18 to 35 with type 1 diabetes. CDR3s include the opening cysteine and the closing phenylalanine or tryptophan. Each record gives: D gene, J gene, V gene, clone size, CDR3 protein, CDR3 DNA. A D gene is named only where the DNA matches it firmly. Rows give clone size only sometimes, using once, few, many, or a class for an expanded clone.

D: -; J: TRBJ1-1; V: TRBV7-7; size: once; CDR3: CASSPGPNTEAFF; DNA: TGTGCCAGCAGCCCTGGACCGAACACTGAAGCTTTCTTT
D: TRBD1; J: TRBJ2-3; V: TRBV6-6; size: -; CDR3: CASSDGQGDTDTQYF; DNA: TGTGCCAGCAGTGACGGACAGGGGGACACAGATACGCAGTATTTT
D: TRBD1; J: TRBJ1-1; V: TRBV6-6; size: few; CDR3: CASSHDRDYMNTEAFF; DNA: TGTGCCAGCAGTCACGACAGGGATTATATGAACACTGAAGCTTTCTTT
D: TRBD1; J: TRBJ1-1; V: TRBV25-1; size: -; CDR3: CASSERSGQGTTEAFF; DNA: TGTGCCAGCAGTGAAAGGTCGGGACAGGGGACCACTGAAGCTTTCTTT
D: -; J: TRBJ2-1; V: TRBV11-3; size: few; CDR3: CASSLRGSSYNEQFF; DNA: TGTGCCAGCAGCTTAAGGGGGAGCTCCTACAATGAGCAGTTCTTC
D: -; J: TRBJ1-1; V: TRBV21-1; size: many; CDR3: CASNPRGPNTEAFF; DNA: TGTGCCAGCAACCCACGGGGACCCAACACTGAAGCTTTCTTT
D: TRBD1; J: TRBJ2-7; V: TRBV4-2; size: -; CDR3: CASSHPGQGEQYF; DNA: TGTGCCAGCAGCCACCCGGGACAGGGCGAGCAGTACTTC
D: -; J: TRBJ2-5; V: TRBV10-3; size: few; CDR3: CAISESAGAQETQYF; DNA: TGTGCCATCAGTGAGTCGGCAGGGGCCCAAGAGACCCAGTACTTC
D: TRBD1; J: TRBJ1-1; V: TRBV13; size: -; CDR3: CASSIMQGAQNEAFF; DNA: TGTGCCAGCAGCATAATGCAGGGGGCGCAAAATGAAGCTTTCTTT
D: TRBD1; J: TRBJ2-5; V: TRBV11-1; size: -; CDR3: CASSLDRGETQYF; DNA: TGTGCCAGCAGCCTAGACAGGGGAGAGACCCAGTACTTC
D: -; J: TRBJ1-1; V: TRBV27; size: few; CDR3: CASSSQVMNTEAFF; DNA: TGTGCCAGCAGTTCACAGGTCATGAACACTGAAGCTTTCTTT
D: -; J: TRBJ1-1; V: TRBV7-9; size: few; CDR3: CASSIYSYEAFF; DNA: TGTGCCAGCAGCATATACAGCTATGAAGCTTTCTTT
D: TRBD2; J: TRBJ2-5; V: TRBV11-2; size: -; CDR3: CASSSPRTSGETQYF; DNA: TGTGCCAGCAGCTCCCCTCGGACTAGCGGGGAGACCCAGTACTTC
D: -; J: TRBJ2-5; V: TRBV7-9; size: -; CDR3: CASSPISRETQYF; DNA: TGTGCCAGCAGCCCCATATCGCGCGAGACCCAGTACTTC
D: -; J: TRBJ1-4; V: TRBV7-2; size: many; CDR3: CASSSSSLGVFF; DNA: TGTGCCAGCAGCTCCTCGTCTTTGGGTGTGTTTTTT
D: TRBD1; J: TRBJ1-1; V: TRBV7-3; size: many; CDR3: CASSLTVIGQDEAFF; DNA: TGTGCCAGCAGCTTAACCGTCATAGGACAGGATGAAGCTTTCTTT
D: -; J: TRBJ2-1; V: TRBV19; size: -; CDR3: CASSISTGIHNEQFF; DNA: TGTGCCAGTAGTATATCAACAGGAATTCACAATGAGCAGTTCTTC
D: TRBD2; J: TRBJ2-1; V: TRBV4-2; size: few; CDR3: CASSQEGTSGGIYNEQFF; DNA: TGTGCCAGCAGCCAAGAAGGCACTAGCGGGGGGATTTACAATGAGCAGTTCTTC
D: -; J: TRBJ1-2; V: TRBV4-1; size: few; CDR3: CASSRDRSYGYTF; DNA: TGCGCCAGCAGCCGCGACAGGAGCTATGGCTACACCTTC
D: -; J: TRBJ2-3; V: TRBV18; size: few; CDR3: CASSPGSATADTQYF; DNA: TGTGCCAGCTCACCAGGTAGCGCCACGGCAGATACGCAGTATTTT
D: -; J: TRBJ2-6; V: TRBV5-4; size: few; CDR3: CASSLESSFSGANVLTF; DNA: TGTGCCAGCAGCTTGGAGTCAAGCTTCTCTGGGGCCAACGTCCTGACTTTC
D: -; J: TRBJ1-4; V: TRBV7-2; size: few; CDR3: CASSLQATNEKLFF; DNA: TGTGCCAGCAGTTTGCAGGCAACTAATGAAAAACTGTTTTTT
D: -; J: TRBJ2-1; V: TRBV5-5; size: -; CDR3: CASSTGPYNEQFF; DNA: TGTGCCAGCAGCACCGGGCCGTACAATGAGCAGTTCTTC